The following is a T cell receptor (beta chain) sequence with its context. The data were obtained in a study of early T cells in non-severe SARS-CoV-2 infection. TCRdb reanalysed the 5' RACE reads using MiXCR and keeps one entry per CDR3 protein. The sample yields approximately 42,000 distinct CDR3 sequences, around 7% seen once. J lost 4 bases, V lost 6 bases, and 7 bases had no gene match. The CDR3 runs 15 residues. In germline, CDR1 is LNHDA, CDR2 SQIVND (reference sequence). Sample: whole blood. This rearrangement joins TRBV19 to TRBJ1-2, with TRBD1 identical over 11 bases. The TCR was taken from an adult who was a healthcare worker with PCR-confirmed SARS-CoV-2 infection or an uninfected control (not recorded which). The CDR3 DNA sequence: TGTGCCAGTAGCAAGGACAGGGGGCAAGGCTATGGCTACACCTTC. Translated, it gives CASSKDRGQGYGYTF. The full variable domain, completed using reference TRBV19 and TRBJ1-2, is DGGITQSPKYLFRKEGQNVTLSCEQNLNHDAMYWYRQDPGQGLRLIYYSQIVNDFQKGDIAEGYSVSREKKESFPLTVTSAQKNPTAFYLCASSKDRGQGYGYTFGSGTRLTVV.